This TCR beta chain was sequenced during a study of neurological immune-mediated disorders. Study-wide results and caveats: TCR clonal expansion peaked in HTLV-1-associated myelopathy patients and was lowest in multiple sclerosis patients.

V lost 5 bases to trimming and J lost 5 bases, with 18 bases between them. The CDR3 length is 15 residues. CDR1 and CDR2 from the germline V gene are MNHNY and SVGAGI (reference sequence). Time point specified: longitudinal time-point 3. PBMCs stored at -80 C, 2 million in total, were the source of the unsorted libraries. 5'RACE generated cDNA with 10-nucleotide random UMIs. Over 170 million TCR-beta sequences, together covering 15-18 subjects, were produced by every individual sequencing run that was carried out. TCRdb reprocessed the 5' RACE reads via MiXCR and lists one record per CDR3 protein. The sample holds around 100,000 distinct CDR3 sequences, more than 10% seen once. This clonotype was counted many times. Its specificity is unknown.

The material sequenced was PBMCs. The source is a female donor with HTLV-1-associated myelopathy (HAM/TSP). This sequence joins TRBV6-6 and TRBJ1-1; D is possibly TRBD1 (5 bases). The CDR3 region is CASSPGVAGGTEAFF. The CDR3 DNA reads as TGTGCCAGCAGTCCGGGGGTGGCGGGAGGAACTGAAGCTTTCTTT.